This T cell receptor beta chain was recovered during a study of T-cell memory formation after mild COVID-19. General observations from the study: Prior to infection, memory already included some responding clones, suggesting cross-reactive memory joined.

CDR1 is MNHNS and CDR2 is SASEGT in the germline V gene. Trimming removed 7 bases at V and 6 bases at J, with 12 bases between. The CDR3 consists of 12 residues. TCRdb processed the 5' RACE reads anew with MiXCR; each CDR3 protein has one entry. Of just over 350,000 distinct CDR3 sequences in the sample, around 15% were seen once. Regarding this clonotype: Its antigen is not known.

The genes are TRBV6-1 and TRBJ1-2; D gene unclear. The sequence derives from a man aged 18 to 29 who had mild COVID-19 (a few samples of this study predate the infection). Cell type and time point are not known. Sequenced: PBMCs or a T cell subset sorted from them (not recorded which). This CDR3 is CASTNVIDGYTF. For the CDR3, the DNA is TGTGCCAGCACCAACGTTATCGATGGCTACACCTTC.